A selection of T cell receptor beta chains follows, all from one sample in a study of OX40 agonist ivuxolimab in advanced cancers. Generated by immunoSEQ multiplex PCR, the TCRdb table keeps only in-frame clones and is missing some. In the table there are 46,000 or so clones, around 86% of which are singletons. The source material was CD4+ or CD8+ T cells sorted from blood, sampled in a trial of the OX40 agonist ivuxolimab. Source of these receptors: an adult with an advanced solid tumor such as melanoma, head and neck, liver or kidney cancer. The CDR3 runs from the conserved cysteine through the conserved F or W. Fields, in order: J gene, V gene, clone size, D gene, CDR3 DNA, CDR3 protein. D genes are given only for firm matches. Expanded clones get a size class; other rows say once, few or many, or leave the size out.

J: TRBJ2-3; V: TRBV11-2; size: -; D: TRBD2; DNA: TGTGCCAGCAGCTTAGTTGCGGGAGCAGATACGCAGTATTTT; CDR3: CASSLVAGADTQYF
J: TRBJ2-4; V: TRBV28; size: once; D: TRBD2; DNA: TGTGCCAGCAGTGTACTAGCGGGAGACTCCAAAAACATTCAGTACTTC; CDR3: CASSVLAGDSKNIQYF
J: TRBJ2-7; V: TRBV6-5; size: few; D: -; DNA: TGTGCCAGTTCAACTGACCCCTACTACGAGCAGTACTTC; CDR3: CASSTDPYYEQYF
J: TRBJ2-1; V: TRBV20-1; size: few; D: -; DNA: TGCAGTGCTAGTTGGCTCAATGAGCAGTTCTTC; CDR3: CSASWLNEQFF
J: TRBJ2-3; V: TRBV28; size: -; D: -; DNA: TGTGCCAGCACCCCAACTAGGTCCAACACAGATACGCAGTATTTT; CDR3: CASTPTRSNTDTQYF
J: TRBJ1-2; V: TRBV29-1; size: -; D: -; DNA: TGCAGCCACCGGGAAAACTATGGCTACACCTTC; CDR3: CSHRENYGYTF
J: TRBJ2-7; V: TRBV6-1; size: -; D: TRBD2; DNA: TGTGCCAGCAGTGAATTTACTAGCGGGCTTTACGAGCAGTACTTC; CDR3: CASSEFTSGLYEQYF
J: TRBJ2-7; V: TRBV11-2; size: -; D: -; DNA: TGTGCCAGCAGTCGTACTTCACTGGCTCCCAGCGAGCAGTACTTC; CDR3: CASSRTSLAPSEQYF
J: TRBJ2-1; V: TRBV10-3; size: -; D: -; DNA: TGTGCCATCAGTGACGGGAGTAATGAGCAGTTCTTC; CDR3: CAISDGSNEQFF
J: TRBJ1-2; V: TRBV19; size: -; D: -; DNA: TGTGCCAGTAGTCGACCCGACAGGTTTAACTATGGCTACACCTTC; CDR3: CASSRPDRFNYGYTF
J: TRBJ2-3; V: TRBV7-9; size: -; D: -; DNA: TGTGCCAGCAGCCCGCCTACTAGCACAGATACGCAGTATTTT; CDR3: CASSPPTSTDTQYF
J: TRBJ1-1; V: TRBV2; size: -; D: -; DNA: TGTGCCACCAGGGACCCTGAGGCAGCTTTCTTT; CDR3: CATRDPEAAFF
J: TRBJ1-2; V: TRBV5-5; size: -; D: -; DNA: TGTGCCAGCAGCCCCGACTTAAACTATGGCTACACCTTC; CDR3: CASSPDLNYGYTF
J: TRBJ1-5; V: TRBV2; size: -; D: -; DNA: TGTGCCAGCACCGGAATTGGGGGGGGGCGCAATCAGCCCCAGCATTTT; CDR3: CASTGIGGGRNQPQHF
J: TRBJ2-7; V: TRBV6-5; size: -; D: -; DNA: TGTGCCAGCAGTTACGAGACGACAGTCTCCTACGAGCAGTACTTC; CDR3: CASSYETTVSYEQYF
J: TRBJ1-2; V: TRBV4-3; size: -; D: -; DNA: TGCGCCAGCAGCCAAGATCTGGACAGATCTAACTATGGCTACACCTTC; CDR3: CASSQDLDRSNYGYTF
J: TRBJ2-2; V: TRBV7-9; size: -; D: TRBD1; DNA: TGTGCCAGCAGCTCCTCCTGGGGATACAGGGGAGAGACCGGGGAGCTGTTTTTT; CDR3: CASSSSWGYRGETGELFF
J: TRBJ2-1; V: TRBV9; size: -; D: -; DNA: TGTGCCAGCAGCACGCCGAGGACGCCGAATGAGCAGTTCTTC; CDR3: CASSTPRTPNEQFF
J: TRBJ2-2; V: TRBV9; size: -; D: -; DNA: TGTGCCAGCAGCCGCCCAGGGCCGGTTGCCGGGGAGCTGTTTTTT; CDR3: CASSRPGPVAGELFF
J: TRBJ2-5; V: TRBV7-7; size: -; D: -; DNA: TGTGCCAGCAGCTTAGACTGGAGCCAAGAGACCCAGTACTTC; CDR3: CASSLDWSQETQYF
J: TRBJ1-1; V: TRBV21-1; size: once; D: -; DNA: TGTGCCAGCAGCAAAGCGGACAGGGACACTGAAGCTTTCTTT; CDR3: CASSKADRDTEAFF
J: TRBJ2-1; V: TRBV30; size: once; D: TRBD2; DNA: TGTGCCTGGATAGGCGGGGGGGGGTTCGATGAGCAGTTCTTC; CDR3: CAWIGGGGFDEQFF
J: TRBJ2-7; V: TRBV7-7; size: few; D: -; DNA: TGTGCTAGCAGCTTATACCAGGGGTACGAGCAGTACTTC; CDR3: CASSLYQGYEQYF
J: TRBJ2-1; V: TRBV29-1; size: -; D: TRBD2; DNA: TGCAGCGTTGAGGGACTAGCGGGGGAAGGATACAATGAGCAGTTCTTC; CDR3: CSVEGLAGEGYNEQFF
J: TRBJ2-7; V: TRBV7-8; size: -; D: -; DNA: TGTGCCAGCAGATACGGCTCCGAGCAGTACTTC; CDR3: CASRYGSEQYF
J: TRBJ2-7; V: TRBV4-3; size: -; D: -; DNA: TGCGCCAGCAGCTTGGCCACCGAGCAGTACTTC; CDR3: CASSLATEQYF
J: TRBJ1-1; V: TRBV10-3; size: few; D: -; DNA: TGTGCCATCAGTGATATCGGGAACACTGAAGCTTTCTTT; CDR3: CAISDIGNTEAFF
J: TRBJ2-7; V: TRBV4-3; size: few; D: TRBD1; DNA: TGCGCCAGCAGCCCGGGACAGGGGGCCTACGAGCAGTACTTC; CDR3: CASSPGQGAYEQYF
J: TRBJ1-2; V: TRBV27; size: -; D: -; DNA: TGTGCCACCCACCGCGGGGGAAGCTATGGCTACACCTTC; CDR3: CATHRGGSYGYTF
J: TRBJ2-4; V: TRBV28; size: -; D: TRBD1; DNA: TGTGCCAGCAGTCCCCGGACAGGGGGCTCATCTAGAGACATTCAGTACTTC; CDR3: CASSPRTGGSSRDIQYF
J: TRBJ2-7; V: TRBV27; size: -; D: TRBD1; DNA: TGTGCCAGCAGTTTACCCCGGGACAGGGGACGCGAGCAGTACTTC; CDR3: CASSLPRDRGREQYF
J: TRBJ2-3; V: TRBV15; size: -; D: -; DNA: TGTGCCACCAGCAGAGATCGGGCTTCGGCAGATACGCAGTATTTT; CDR3: CATSRDRASADTQYF
J: TRBJ2-1; V: TRBV6-5; size: -; D: -; DNA: TGTGCCAGCAGCCCCGACTACAATGAGCAGTTCTTC; CDR3: CASSPDYNEQFF
J: TRBJ2-1; V: TRBV10-3; size: -; D: TRBD2; DNA: TGTGCCATCAGCCCAGTTAGCGGGCCCTACAATGAGCAGTTCTTC; CDR3: CAISPVSGPYNEQFF
J: TRBJ1-3; V: TRBV15; size: -; D: -; DNA: TGTGCCACCAGGTTTCGGGGCCAACTTGGTTCGGGAAACACCATATATTTT; CDR3: CATRFRGQLGSGNTIYF
J: TRBJ1-2; V: TRBV9; size: -; D: -; DNA: TGTGCCAGCAGCGTAGGGGGACCTTCTAACTATGGCTACACCTTC; CDR3: CASSVGGPSNYGYTF
J: TRBJ2-5; V: TRBV27; size: once; D: -; DNA: TGTGCCAGCAGTCAGGTATGGGACGAACAAGAGACCCAGTACTTC; CDR3: CASSQVWDEQETQYF
J: TRBJ1-1; V: TRBV7-8; size: -; D: TRBD1; DNA: TGTGCCAGCAGAGGACAGGTTGGCACTGAAGCTTTCTTT; CDR3: CASRGQVGTEAFF
J: TRBJ2-7; V: TRBV27; size: -; D: TRBD2; DNA: TGTGCCAGCAGTTTAAGGACTAGCGGGACAACCTACGAGCAGTACTTC; CDR3: CASSLRTSGTTYEQYF
J: TRBJ1-5; V: TRBV9; size: -; D: TRBD1; DNA: TGTGCCAGCAGCCCCGACAGGGGGCTGAATCAGCCCCAGCATTTT; CDR3: CASSPDRGLNQPQHF
J: TRBJ1-2; V: TRBV28; size: -; D: -; DNA: TGTGCCAGCAGTCCCCTGACCTGGGGGGGGCTCGGCAGCTACACCTTC; CDR3: CASSPLTWGGLGSYTF
J: TRBJ2-1; V: TRBV20-1; size: -; D: -; DNA: TGCAGTGCTAGGAAGTTCTATGAGCAGTTCTTC; CDR3: CSARKFYEQFF
J: TRBJ1-1; V: TRBV27; size: -; D: -; DNA: TGTGCCAGCAGGGAGGCGGAGACCACTGAAGCTTTCTTT; CDR3: CASREAETTEAFF
J: TRBJ2-1; V: TRBV9; size: -; D: -; DNA: TGTGCCAGCAGCGTAATGGGGTATTGGGCTCACAATGAGCAGTTCTTC; CDR3: CASSVMGYWAHNEQFF
J: TRBJ1-5; V: TRBV6-1; size: -; D: -; DNA: TGTGCCAGCAGTGATCACTCGGGACTGCTGTTAGAGGCGCAGCCCCAGCATTTT; CDR3: CASSDHSGLLLEAQPQHF
J: TRBJ1-2; V: TRBV9; size: -; D: TRBD1; DNA: TGTGCCAGCAGCGGGCAGGACAGGGAGTCGTATGGCTACACCTTC; CDR3: CASSGQDRESYGYTF
J: TRBJ2-3; V: TRBV28; size: once; D: TRBD2; DNA: TGTGCCAGCAGCCAAAGCGGGAGGGCCACAGATACGCAGTATTTT; CDR3: CASSQSGRATDTQYF
J: TRBJ1-5; V: TRBV27; size: few; D: -; DNA: TGTGCCAGCAGTTGGTCAGGGAGTCAGCCCCAGCATTTT; CDR3: CASSWSGSQPQHF
J: TRBJ2-5; V: TRBV25-1; size: -; D: TRBD2; DNA: TGTGCCAGCAGTGAATTGTGGCGGGAGGGAGAGACCCAGTACTTC; CDR3: CASSELWREGETQYF
J: TRBJ2-7; V: TRBV27; size: -; D: -; DNA: TGTGCCAGCAGTTTTGGGGGGATAACCTACGAGCAGTACTTC; CDR3: CASSFGGITYEQYF
J: TRBJ1-2; V: TRBV27; size: -; D: -; DNA: TGTGCCAGCAGTTTTTCCTGGAGGGGACAAGGGGACGGGGGCTACACCTTC; CDR3: CASSFSWRGQGDGGYTF
J: TRBJ2-7; V: TRBV7-8; size: -; D: -; DNA: TGTGCCAGCAGTTATAACATATACGAGCAGTACTTC; CDR3: CASSYNIYEQYF